This note documents a single TCR beta chain sequence. Its specificity is unknown. The record originates from a study of T cell clones after liver transplantation. The wider study: At least one year of complete immunosuppression withdrawal without enzymes over twice normal defined tolerance. Timepoints were pre-transplant, pre-withdrawal, and after withdrawal was completed or failed. Study conclusions and caveats: In two subjects, few donor cells limited the measurable donor-reactive repertoire.

Unmatched junction bases numbered 5, after V lost 6 bases and J lost 1 base. This CDR3 comprises 14 residues. Germline V gene sequence: CDR1 ENHRY, CDR2 SYGVKD. The protocol was immunoSEQ multiplex PCR, while the TCRdb copy is restricted to in-frame clones and leaves out a portion. The table has 45,000 to 60,000 clones, 60% to 80% seen once. Sequencing was performed on CD4+ T cells from blood, taken at the 22-month timepoint. The gene calls are TRBV10-3 and TRBJ1-1; 7 positions match TRBD1. The sequence was obtained from a human patient who received a liver transplant. Some T cells could come from the graft donor. CDR3 sequence (DNA): TGTGCCATCAGGGAGGGACAGAAGAACACTGAAGCTTTCTTT. Encoded protein: CAIREGQKNTEAFF.